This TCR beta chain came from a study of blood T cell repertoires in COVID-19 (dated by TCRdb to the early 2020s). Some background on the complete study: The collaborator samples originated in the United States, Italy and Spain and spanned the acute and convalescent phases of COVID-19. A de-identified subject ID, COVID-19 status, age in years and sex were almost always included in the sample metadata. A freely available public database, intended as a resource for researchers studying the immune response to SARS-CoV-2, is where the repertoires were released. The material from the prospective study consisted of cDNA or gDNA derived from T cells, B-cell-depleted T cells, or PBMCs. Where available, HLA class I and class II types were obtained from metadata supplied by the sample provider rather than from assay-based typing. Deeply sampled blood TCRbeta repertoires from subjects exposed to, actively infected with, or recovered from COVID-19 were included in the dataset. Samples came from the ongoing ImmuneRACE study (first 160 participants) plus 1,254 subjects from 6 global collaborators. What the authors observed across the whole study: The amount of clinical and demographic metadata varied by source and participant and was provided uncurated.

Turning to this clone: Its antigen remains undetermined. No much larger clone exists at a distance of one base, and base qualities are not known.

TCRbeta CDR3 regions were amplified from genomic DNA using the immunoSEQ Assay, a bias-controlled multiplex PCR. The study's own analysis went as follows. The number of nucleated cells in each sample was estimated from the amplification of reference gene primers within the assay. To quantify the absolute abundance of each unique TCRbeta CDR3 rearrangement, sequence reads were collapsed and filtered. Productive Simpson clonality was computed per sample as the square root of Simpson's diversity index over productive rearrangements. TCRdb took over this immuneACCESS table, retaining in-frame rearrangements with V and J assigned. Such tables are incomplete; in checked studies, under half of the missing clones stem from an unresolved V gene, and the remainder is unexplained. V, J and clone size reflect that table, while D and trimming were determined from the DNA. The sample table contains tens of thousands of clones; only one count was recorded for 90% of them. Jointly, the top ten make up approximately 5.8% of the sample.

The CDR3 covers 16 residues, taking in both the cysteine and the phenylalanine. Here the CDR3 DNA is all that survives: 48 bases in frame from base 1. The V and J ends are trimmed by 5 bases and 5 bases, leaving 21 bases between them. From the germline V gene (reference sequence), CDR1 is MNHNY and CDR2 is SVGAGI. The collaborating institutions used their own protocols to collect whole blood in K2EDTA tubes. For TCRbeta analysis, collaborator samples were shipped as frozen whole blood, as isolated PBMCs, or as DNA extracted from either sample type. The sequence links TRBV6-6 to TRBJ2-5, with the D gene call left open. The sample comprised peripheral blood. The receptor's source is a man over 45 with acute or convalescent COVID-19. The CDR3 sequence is CASSRFGPRGEETQYF. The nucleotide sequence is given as TGTGCCAGCAGTCGATTCGGCCCCAGAGGTGAGGAGACCCAGTACTTC.